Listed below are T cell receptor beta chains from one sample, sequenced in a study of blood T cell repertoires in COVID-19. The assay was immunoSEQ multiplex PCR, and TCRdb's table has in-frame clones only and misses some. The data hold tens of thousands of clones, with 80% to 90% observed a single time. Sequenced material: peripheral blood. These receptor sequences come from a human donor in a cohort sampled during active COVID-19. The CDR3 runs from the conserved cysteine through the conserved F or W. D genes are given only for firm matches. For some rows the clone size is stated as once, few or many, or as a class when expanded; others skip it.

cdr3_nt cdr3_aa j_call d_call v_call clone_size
TGTGCCAGCAGCCATTGGCGGGGGGGCAACACCGGGGAGCTGTTTTTT CASSHWRGGNTGELFF TRBJ2-2 TRBD2 TRBV14 NA
TGTGCCAGCAGCCGGGGGGAGGCAACTAATGAAAAACTGTTTTTT CASSRGEATNEKLFF TRBJ1-4 NA TRBV3-1/TRBV3-2 NA
TGTGCTAGTGGTTTAAAAACAGATCAGCCCCAGCATTTT CASGLKTDQPQHF TRBJ1-5 NA TRBV12-5 NA
TGTGCCAGCAGTGGGAAGGACACAGATCGAAACACCATATATTTT CASSGKDTDRNTIYF TRBJ1-3 NA TRBV25-1 NA
TGTGCCACCAGTCGGCCAGGGGTTACAGATACGCAGTATTTT CATSRPGVTDTQYF TRBJ2-3 NA TRBV24-1 NA
TGTGCCACCAGCAGAGAGTTTGTGGGGAGCCAAGATACGCAGTATTTT CATSREFVGSQDTQYF TRBJ2-3 NA TRBV15 NA
TGTGCCAGTAGCCACAGGGGCAGTTACGAGCAGTACTTC CASSHRGSYEQYF TRBJ2-7 TRBD1 TRBV19 NA
TGCGCCAGCAGCTTGATTCGTCAGAACAATGAGCAGTTCTTC CASSLIRQNNEQFF TRBJ2-1 NA TRBV5-1 NA
TGCGCCAGCAGGAGCGAAAACTATGGCTACACCTTC CASRSENYGYTF TRBJ1-2 NA TRBV5-1 NA
TGTGCCAGCAGCCAAGGTGTACAGGGAAGGTTTGGCTACACCTTC CASSQGVQGRFGYTF TRBJ1-2 NA TRBV3-1/TRBV3-2 NA
TGTGCCAGCAGTGCCCTCCCGGGGGAAGGTGGCTACACCTTC CASSALPGEGGYTF TRBJ1-2 NA TRBV2 NA
TGTGCCACCAGTGATGGAGCCGGGACAGACTATGGCTACACCTTC CATSDGAGTDYGYTF TRBJ1-2 TRBD1 TRBV24-1 NA
TGTGCCAGCAGCAACCCGGGACAGTGGAGCACAGATACGCAGTATTTT CASSNPGQWSTDTQYF TRBJ2-3 TRBD1 TRBV2 NA
TGCGCCAGCAGCTTGGCACCAGGATTAAACACCGGGGAGCTGTTTTTT CASSLAPGLNTGELFF TRBJ2-2 NA TRBV5-1 NA
TGTGCCAGCAGTTACTCGAGGGGGCGAGGCACCGGGGAGCTGTTTTTT CASSYSRGRGTGELFF TRBJ2-2 TRBD1 TRBV6-2/TRBV6-3 once
TGTGCCTGGAATCGGGGGACCAATCAGCCCCAGCATTTT CAWNRGTNQPQHF TRBJ1-5 NA TRBV30 NA
TGTGCCAGCGCGGATGGACAGGGGAGGACTGAAGCTTTCTTT CASADGQGRTEAFF TRBJ1-1 TRBD1 TRBV6-5 NA
TGTGCCGCCCAGGGGGGCAACTCCTACGAGCAGTACTTC CAAQGGNSYEQYF TRBJ2-7 NA TRBV2 NA
TGCGCCAGCAGCCGGATGATCTACGGGACAGGGGACCCCAAATCCGGCTACACCTTC CASSRMIYGTGDPKSGYTF TRBJ1-2 TRBD1 TRBV4-1 NA
TGTGCCAGCAGCTTAGATAGTCCGGGATACGAGCAGTACTTC CASSLDSPGYEQYF TRBJ2-7 NA TRBV11-2 NA
TGTGCCAGCATGTTAGCGGGGACCGACACAGATACGCAGTATTTT CASMLAGTDTDTQYF TRBJ2-3 TRBD2 TRBV6-5 NA
TGTGCCAGCAGCTCCGAAACAGGGCGGAAACTGTTTTTT CASSSETGRKLFF TRBJ1-4 NA TRBV7-2 NA
TGTGCCAGCTCACCGGGGGGGCTGTACAATGAGCAGTTCTTC CASSPGGLYNEQFF TRBJ2-1 NA TRBV18 NA
TGTGCCAGCAGTCCCTGGGGGGGCGCTCTGTCTGGAAACACCATATATTTT CASSPWGGALSGNTIYF TRBJ1-3 NA TRBV6-6 NA
TGTGCCAGCAGTTCAAAAGCTCAACCACGCACAGATACGCAGTATTTT CASSSKAQPRTDTQYF TRBJ2-3 NA TRBV11-2 NA
TGTGCCAGTAGTACCCGGACAGGGGGTTTGGAGACCCAGTACTTC CASSTRTGGLETQYF TRBJ2-5 TRBD1 TRBV19 NA
TGCGCCAGCAGCTTCCGGGACAGTAATGAAAAACTGTTTTTT CASSFRDSNEKLFF TRBJ1-4 TRBD1 TRBV5-1 NA